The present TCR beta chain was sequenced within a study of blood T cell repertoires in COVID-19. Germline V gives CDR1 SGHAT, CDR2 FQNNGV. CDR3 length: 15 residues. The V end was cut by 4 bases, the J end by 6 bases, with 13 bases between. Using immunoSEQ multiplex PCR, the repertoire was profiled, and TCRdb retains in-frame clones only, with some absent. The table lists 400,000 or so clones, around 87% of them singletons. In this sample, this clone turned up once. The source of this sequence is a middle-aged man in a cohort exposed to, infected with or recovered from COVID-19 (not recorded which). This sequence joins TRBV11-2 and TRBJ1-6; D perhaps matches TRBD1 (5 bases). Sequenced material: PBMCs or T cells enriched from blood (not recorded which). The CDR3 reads CASSSNRLGNSPLHF. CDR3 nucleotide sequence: TGTGCCAGCAGCTCAAACAGGCTTGGTAATTCACCCCTCCACTTT.